This passage covers 21 T cell receptor beta chains from one sample sequenced in a study of OX40 agonist ivuxolimab in advanced cancers. Sequencing used immunoSEQ multiplex PCR; TCRdb keeps in-frame clones, though not all of them. This table holds tens of thousands of clones, 90% found once. Sequenced material: CD4+ or CD8+ T cells sorted from blood, taken in a trial of the OX40 agonist ivuxolimab. The origin of the receptors is an adult with an advanced solid tumor such as melanoma, head and neck, liver or kidney cancer.

The rearrangement joins TRBV5-1 to TRBJ2-7; 8 positions match TRBD1. The junction had 4 bases not matched to a gene; V was cut back by 0 bases and J by 2 bases. CDR3 length equals 15 residues. CDR1 and CDR2 from the germline V gene are SGHRS and YFSETQ. CDR3 DNA sequence: TGCGCCAGCAGCTTGGGGACAGGGTTCGCCTACGAGCAGTACTTC. Protein product: CASSLGTGFAYEQYF.

The chain carries TRBV5-1 and TRBJ1-1, with D possibly matching TRBD1 (6 bases). Per the germline V gene, CDR1 is SGHRS and CDR2 is YFSETQ. Trimming cost V 6 bases and J 1 base, with 13 bases left between them. CDR3 length: 14 residues. The CDR3 coding sequence is TGCGCCAGCACTGGGGGGGGCTCGAACACTGAAGCTTTCTTT. Translating gives CASTGGGSNTEAFF. Full variable domain (remainder filled in from reference TRBV5-1 and TRBJ1-1): KAGVTQTPRYLIKTRGQQVTLSCSPISGHRSVSWYQQTPGQGLQFLFEYFSETQRNKGNFPGRFSGRQFSNSRSEMNVSTLELGDSALYLCASTGGGSNTEAFFGQGTRLTVV.

J is TRBJ2-7 and V is TRBV11-3; D ambiguous. Looked up from germline, CDR1 is SGHNT and CDR2 is YENEEA. Trimming removed 1 base from V and 3 bases from J, with 10 bases in between. The CDR3 spans 14 residues. The CDR3 protein is CASSLVVGVYEQYF. The CDR3 DNA is TGTGCCAGCAGCTTAGTAGTTGGTGTCTACGAGCAGTACTTC.

This chain connects TRBV7-6 to TRBJ2-5; 12 bases are shared with TRBD2. After removal of 4 bases from V and 0 bases from J, the junction contained 3 bases not matched to a gene. CDR1 and CDR2 (germline): SGHVS, FNYEAQ. CDR3 length: 16 amino acids. The CDR3 is CASSSGLAGYQETQYF. CDR3 bases: TGTGCCAGCAGCTCCGGACTAGCGGGGTACCAAGAGACCCAGTACTTC. Based on the CDR3 plus reference TRBV7-6 and TRBJ2-5, the full variable domain is GAGVSQSPRYKVTKRGQDVALRCDPISGHVSLYWYRQALGQGPEFLTYFNYEAQQDKSGLPNDRFSAERPEGSISTLTIQRTEQRDSAMYRCASSSGLAGYQETQYFGPGTRLLVL.

This clone showed up just a few times. The chain carries TRBV28 and TRBJ1-1; a weak D match, TRBD1 (6 bases). This CDR3 has 18 amino acids. Germline V CDR1 and CDR2: MDHEN, SYDVKM. V lost 2 bases and J lost 6, with 25 bases in between. The CDR3, as DNA: TGTGCCAGCAGTTTAGGAGCCGGGACACATAAGGGTGAACCTGAAGCTTTCTTT. Its translation: CASSLGAGTHKGEPEAFF.

The chain joins TRBV5-1 to TRBJ2-5; D could derive from TRBD1 or TRBD2 (5 bases each). Gene TRBJ2-7 matches the end of the DNA better, so the J call may be wrong. Germline V gene sequence: CDR1 SGHRS, CDR2 YFSETQ. This CDR3 contains 16 residues. CDR3 amino acids: CASSLQDGARGDEQYF. Written as DNA, the CDR3 is TGCGCCAGCAGCCTACAAGACGGGGCGCGAGGGGACGAGCAGTACTTC.

This clone occurred a few times. The V and J genes are TRBV5-1 and TRBJ1-1; 9 nucleotides align to TRBD1. Germline assignment: CDR1 SGHRS and CDR2 YFSETQ. Trimming at V came to 1 base and at J to 3 bases, leaving 4 bases not matched to a gene. The CDR3 covers 15 residues. The CDR3 DNA follows: TGCGCCAGCAGCTTGCAGGGACAGGGATACACTGAAGCTTTCTTT. Translation: CASSLQGQGYTEAFF. The full variable domain, with the rest looked up from reference TRBV5-1 and TRBJ1-1, is KAGVTQTPRYLIKTRGQQVTLSCSPISGHRSVSWYQQTPGQGLQFLFEYFSETQRNKGNFPGRFSGRQFSNSRSEMNVSTLELGDSALYLCASSLQGQGYTEAFFGQGTRLTVV.

The rearrangement uses TRBV6-1 and TRBJ1-3, with no clear D. The CDR3 runs to 14 residues. Per the germline V gene, CDR1 is MNHNS and CDR2 is SASEGT. Trimming cost V 6 bases and J 3 bases, with 12 bases left between them. In DNA form, the CDR3 reads TGTGCCAGCAGCCTTACCCCCAATGGAAACACCATATATTTT. Protein: CASSLTPNGNTIYF.

The chain carries TRBV25-1 and TRBJ1-4; no definite D call. V lost 8 bases, J lost 8 bases, and 12 bases lay in between. This CDR3 is built from 12 residues. CDR1 and CDR2 from the germline V gene are MGHDK and SYGVNS. The CDR3: CASLGPGEKLFF. In DNA, the CDR3 is TGTGCCAGCCTCGGTCCCGGGGAAAAACTGTTTTTT. The full variable domain, rest sourced from reference TRBV25-1 and TRBJ1-4, is EADIYQTPRYLVIGTGKKITLECSQTMGHDKMYWYQQDPGMELHLIHYSYGVNSTEKGDLSSESTVSRIRTEHFPLTLESARPSHTSQYLCASLGPGEKLFFGSGTQLSVL.

The rearrangement joins TRBV30 to TRBJ1-5; D not resolved. The CDR3 is 15 residues long. Germline CDR1 is GTSNPN and CDR2 is SVGIG (reference sequence). V dropped 0 bases and J dropped 7 bases, with 16 bases sitting between them. The DNA for the CDR3 is TGTGCCTGGAGTGTAGGGCCAGCCTTAGGGCAGCCCCAGCATTTT. Translating it yields CAWSVGPALGQPQHF.

In the case of this clone: Germline and junction disagree at one end, which may indicate a read error. V and J are TRBV7-9 and TRBJ2-5; D possibly corresponds to TRBD1 (5 bases). The CDR3 has 13 residues. The V gene's germline CDR1 is SEHNR and CDR2 FQNEAQ (reference sequence). The CDR3 here is CAGSFRQQETQYF. In nucleotides, the CDR3 is TGTGCCGGCAGCTTCCGACAGCAAGAGACCCAGTACTTC.

This clone has only one observation. The chain uses TRBV5-4 and TRBJ2-7, with 7 bases aligning to TRBD2. The CDR3 is 16 amino acids. CDR1 and CDR2 (germline): SGHNT, YYREEE (reference sequence). Losses at the gene ends were 4 bases for V and 5 bases for J; bases not matched to a gene: 15. The CDR3 sequence: CASSPAGNAGVDEQYF. The CDR3 DNA sequence: TGTGCCAGCAGCCCTGCGGGGAACGCGGGGGTTGACGAGCAGTACTTC. Looking up the rest from reference TRBV5-4 and TRBJ2-7 gives the full variable domain: ETGVTQSPTHLIKTRGQQVTLRCSSQSGHNTVSWYQQALGQGPQFIFQYYREEENGRGNFPPRFSGLQFPNYSSELNVNALELDDSALYLCASSPAGNAGVDEQYFGPGTRLTVT.

The V call is TRBV12-5, the J call TRBJ2-2; no definite D call. V dropped 1 base and J dropped 8 bases, with 5 bases sitting between them. Germline V gene data show CDR1 as LGHNT and CDR2 as FRNRAP. This CDR3 has 12 residues. The CDR3 here is CASGLGGGELFF. The DNA of the CDR3 is TGTGCTAGTGGTTTGGGTGGAGGGGAGCTGTTTTTT.

The J gene is TRBJ2-3, the V gene TRBV18; D perhaps matches TRBD1 (6 bases). The CDR3 consists of 13 residues. CDR1 is KGHSH, CDR2 LQKENI, per germline. Trimming removed 5 bases from V and 2 bases from J, with 8 bases in between. The CDR3 coding sequence is TGTGCCAGCTCAACAGGGTCCACAGATACGCAGTATTTT. It translates to CASSTGSTDTQYF.

V and J are TRBV5-1 and TRBJ1-2, with D perhaps matching TRBD1 (5 bases). V was pared by 1 base and J by 0 bases, with 16 bases between. This CDR3 has 17 residues. CDR1 is SGHRS, CDR2 YFSETQ, per germline. This CDR3 reads CASSLSSGGSTNYGYTF. CDR3 nucleotide sequence: TGCGCCAGCAGCTTGAGTTCCGGGGGTAGTACTAACTATGGCTACACCTTC.

The genes are TRBV6-5 and TRBJ2-1; the match to TRBD2 covers 8 bases. From germline, CDR1 is MNHEY and CDR2 SVGAGI. The trim removed 8 bases at V and 6 bases at J, leaving 9 bases unmatched. This CDR3 has 14 amino acids. CDR3 coding DNA: TGTGCCAGCTCGAGCGGGAGAGGGACCAATGAGCAGTTCTTC. It is translated as CASSSGRGTNEQFF.

The chain combines TRBV6-1 with TRBJ2-5; 7 bases match TRBD2. The germline gives CDR1 MNHNS, CDR2 SASEGT. CDR3 length: 16 amino acids. Trimming cost V 1 base and J 5 bases; bases outside gene matches: 10. CDR3 sequence (DNA): TGTGCCAGCAGTGAAGGGGTGTTGGCCGGGGGGGAGACCCAGTACTTC. This encodes CASSEGVLAGGETQYF.

This chain joins TRBV11-2 and TRBJ1-1; 8 bases are a match to TRBD1. The length of the CDR3 is 15 residues. Germline V CDR1 and CDR2: SGHAT, FQNNGV. V shed 6 bases and J 0 bases; nucleotides not matched to a gene: 6. The CDR3 sequence is CASRSTGALNTEAFF. The CDR3 DNA follows: TGTGCCAGCAGATCGACAGGGGCGTTGAACACTGAAGCTTTCTTT.

In this sample, this clone turned up once. This chain joins TRBV5-6 and TRBJ1-2, with D hard to call. CDR3 size: 14 residues. Germline V gene sequence: CDR1 SGHDT, CDR2 YYEEEE. The ends were cut back, 0 bases at V and 8 bases at J, with 14 bases in the middle. Here the CDR3 DNA reads TGTGCCAGCAGCTTGGGGACCCGGTTGTACGGCTACACCTTC. Encoded protein: CASSLGTRLYGYTF.

V usage is TRBV29-1 and J usage is TRBJ1-2, with 7 bases lining up with TRBD1. With 5 bases clipped from V and 5 bases from J, the junction kept 8 bases outside the gene matches. CDR1 and CDR2 from the germline V gene are SQVTM and ANQGSEA. The CDR3 consists of 13 residues. Here the CDR3 reads CSVTTTGPYGYTF. Written as DNA, the CDR3 is TGCAGCGTTACGACGACAGGGCCGTATGGCTACACCTTC. Variable domain in full (rest from reference TRBV29-1 and TRBJ1-2): SAVISQKPSRDICQRGTSLTIQCQVDSQVTMMFWYRQQPGQSLTLIATANQGSEATYESGFVIDKFPISRPNLTFSTLTVSNMSPEDSSIYLCSVTTTGPYGYTFGSGTRLTVV.

The V call is TRBV6-5, the J call TRBJ2-5; the D gene could be TRBD1 or TRBD2 (6 bases each). Germline V gene lookup returns CDR1 MNHEY and CDR2 SVGAGI. V shed 2 bases and J shed 5 bases, with 12 bases lying between them. The CDR3 has 14 residues. Here the CDR3 reads CASSYPGGQETQYF. The CDR3, as DNA: TGTGCCAGCAGTTACCCTGGGGGGCAGGAGACCCAGTACTTC.